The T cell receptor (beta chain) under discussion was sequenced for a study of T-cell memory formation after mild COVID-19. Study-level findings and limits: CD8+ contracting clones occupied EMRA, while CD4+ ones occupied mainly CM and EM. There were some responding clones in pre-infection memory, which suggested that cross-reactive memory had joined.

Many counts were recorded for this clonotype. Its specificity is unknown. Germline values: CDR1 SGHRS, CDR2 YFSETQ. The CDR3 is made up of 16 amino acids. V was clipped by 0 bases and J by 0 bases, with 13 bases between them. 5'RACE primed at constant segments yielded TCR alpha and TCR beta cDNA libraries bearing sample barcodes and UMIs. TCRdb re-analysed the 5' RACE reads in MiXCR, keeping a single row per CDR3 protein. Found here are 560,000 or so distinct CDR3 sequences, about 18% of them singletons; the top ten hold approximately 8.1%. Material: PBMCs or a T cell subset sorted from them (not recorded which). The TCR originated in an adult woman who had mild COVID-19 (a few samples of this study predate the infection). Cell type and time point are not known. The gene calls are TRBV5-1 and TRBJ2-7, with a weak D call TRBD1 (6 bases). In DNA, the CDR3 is TGCGCCAGCAGCTTGGCCCAAGGGGGTAGCTCCTACGAGCAGTACTTC. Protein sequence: CASSLAQGGSSYEQYF.